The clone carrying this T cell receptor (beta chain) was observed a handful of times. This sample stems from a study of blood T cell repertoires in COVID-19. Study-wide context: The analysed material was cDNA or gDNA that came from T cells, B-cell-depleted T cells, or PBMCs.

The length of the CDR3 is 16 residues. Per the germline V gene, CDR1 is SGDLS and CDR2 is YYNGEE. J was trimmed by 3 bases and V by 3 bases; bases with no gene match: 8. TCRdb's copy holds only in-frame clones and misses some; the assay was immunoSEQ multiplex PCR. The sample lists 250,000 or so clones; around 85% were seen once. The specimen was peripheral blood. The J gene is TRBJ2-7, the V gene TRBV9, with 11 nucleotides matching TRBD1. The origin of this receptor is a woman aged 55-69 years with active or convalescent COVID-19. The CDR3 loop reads CASSARADRGLYEQYF. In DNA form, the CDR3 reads TGTGCCAGCAGCGCCCGGGCGGACAGGGGGCTCTACGAGCAGTACTTC.